This paragraph reports one TCR beta chain. The data were produced by immunoSEQ multiplex PCR, yet TCRdb's version contains in-frame clones alone and is incomplete. The table has about 97,000 clones, 87% seen once. The CDR3 consists of 15 residues. CDR1 and CDR2 from the germline V gene are SEHNR and FQNEAQ (reference sequence). J was trimmed by 2 bases and V by 5 bases; bases with no gene match: 7. The record originates from a study of blood T cell repertoires in COVID-19. This chain connects TRBV7-9 to TRBJ1-1, with 8 bases fitting TRBD1. This receptor was identified in a man over 45 with active COVID-19. The sequencing sample was made of peripheral blood. The CDR3 spells CASSPRDRINTEAFF. DNA of the CDR3: TGTGCCAGCAGCCCCCGGGACAGGATAAACACTGAAGCTTTCTTT.